Below, 29 T cell receptor beta chains from the same sample are listed, as sequenced in a study of brain metastases from non-small cell lung cancer. Assay: immunoSEQ multiplex PCR; the TCRdb copy retains only in-frame clones and omits some. The table shows 980 or so clones, with 94% occurring only once. The sample taken for sequencing was tumor-adjacent normal tissue. The receptors stem from a donor aged 40 or older with non-small cell lung cancer.

This clone was counted a single time. The chain combines TRBV2 with TRBJ2-7, with TRBD1 matching over 8 bases. The CDR3 sequence is 15 residues long. The germline V gene encodes CDR1 SNHLY and CDR2 FYNNEI. Germline trimming cut 2 bases from V and 5 bases from J; bases unmatched to any gene: 8. The CDR3: CASSEKAGGLDEQYF. The CDR3 region has the DNA TGTGCCAGCAGTGAAAAGGCAGGGGGCCTGGACGAGCAGTACTTC.

The chain carries TRBV27 and TRBJ1-5; no definite D call. This CDR3 spans 14 amino acids. V lost 4 bases and J 1 base, leaving 8 bases between the germline ends. Looked up from germline, CDR1 is MNHEY and CDR2 is SMNVEV (reference sequence). The CDR3 DNA reads TGTGCCAGCAGTTCTACGGGCAGCAATCAGCCCCAGCATTTT. Protein: CASSSTGSNQPQHF.

The rearrangement uses TRBV6-2 or TRBV6-3 and TRBJ1-1; D gene uncertain. V shed 2 bases and J shed 6 bases, with 10 bases lying between them. Germline V CDR1 and CDR2: MNHEY, SVGEGT. The CDR3 spans 13 residues. The CDR3 sequence is CASSYGMDAEAFF. In DNA, the CDR3 is TGTGCCAGCAGTTACGGGATGGACGCTGAAGCTTTCTTT.

The CDR3 coding sequence is TGTGCCAGCAGTAAAAGGGCTTCTAGCACAGATACGCAGTATTTT. Its translation: CASSKRASSTDTQYF. The chain joins TRBV11-1 to TRBJ2-3; D is unclear. The CDR3 spans 15 residues. The germline V gene encodes CDR1 SGHAT and CDR2 FQDESV (reference sequence). The V end was cut by 6 bases, the J end by 0 bases, with 13 bases between.

V is TRBV5-1 and J is TRBJ1-1; no reliable D call. The V gene lost 3 bases and the J gene lost 7 bases, with 7 bases spanning the gap. Per the germline V gene, CDR1 is SGHRS and CDR2 is YFSETQ. The length of the CDR3 is 11 residues. The chain's CDR3 is CASSSANEAFF. CDR3 sequence (DNA): TGCGCCAGCAGCTCTGCGAATGAAGCTTTCTTT.

The V gene is TRBV6-6, the J gene TRBJ1-5; perhaps TRBD1 as D (5 bases). In germline, CDR1 is MNHNY, CDR2 SVGAGI (reference sequence). The CDR3 covers 15 residues. Trimming removed 6 bases at V and 0 bases at J, with 12 bases between. Here the CDR3 DNA reads TGTGCCAGCAGCCTGCCTGGGGGTAGCAATCAGCCCCAGCATTTT. As protein: CASSLPGGSNQPQHF.

This rearrangement joins TRBV10-3 to TRBJ2-1, with 7 nucleotides matching TRBD1. Germline V lookup: CDR1 ENHRY, CDR2 SYGVKD. Trimming at V came to 5 bases and at J to 3 bases, leaving 4 bases not matched to a gene. This CDR3 spans 14 amino acids. CDR3 DNA sequence: TGTGCCATCAGTTTCGACAGGGACTACAATGAGCAGTTCTTC. It yields the protein CAISFDRDYNEQFF.

A word on this clone: This specimen includes other DNA sequences encoding the same CDR3. The rearrangement joins TRBV2 to TRBJ1-1; 7 nucleotides match TRBD1. V trimming: 5 bases; J trimming: 4 bases; junction bases outside the gene matches: 7. The germline V gene encodes CDR1 SNHLY and CDR2 FYNNEI. This CDR3 contains 14 residues. CDR3 DNA: TGTGCCAGCAGTAAGACAGGGCCGGGCACTGAAGCTTTCTTT. Translation: CASSKTGPGTEAFF.

The rearrangement joins TRBV5-8 to TRBJ2-7; TRBD2 matches at 14 bases. This CDR3 contains 17 residues. V shed 4 bases, J shed 2 bases, and the junction held 8 bases outside the gene matches. Per germline, CDR1 SGHTS and CDR2 YDEGEE. The CDR3 nucleotides read TGTGCCAGCAGCAGTGGACTAGCGGGGGGCCCACCCTACGAGCAGTACTTC. Translating it yields CASSSGLAGGPPYEQYF.

This rearrangement joins TRBV3-1 (or the pseudogene TRBV3-2) to TRBJ2-7, with 9 positions matching TRBD2. This CDR3 has 15 residues. The ends lost 3 bases at V and 6 bases at J; junction bases unmatched: 9. CDR1 and CDR2 from the germline V gene are LGHDT and YNNKEL (reference sequence). CDR3 sequence: CASSHQGTSHREQYF. The CDR3 DNA reads TGTGCCAGCAGCCACCAGGGGACTAGCCACCGCGAGCAGTACTTC.

The rearrangement links TRBV3-1 (or the pseudogene TRBV3-2) to TRBJ2-2, with TRBD2 matching over 8 bases. The CDR3 is made up of 17 amino acids. J gave up 5 bases and V 0 bases, and 8 bases lay outside the gene matches. The V gene's germline CDR1 is LGHDT and CDR2 YNNKEL (reference sequence). The CDR3 DNA sequence: TGTGCCAGCAGCCAAGATCCACTAGCGGAGAGAACCGGGGAGCTGTTTTTT. This sequence encodes CASSQDPLAERTGELFF.

The genes are TRBV7-2 and TRBJ1-2, with D uncertain. The CDR3 contains 14 residues. Germline lookup yields CDR1 SGHTA and CDR2 FQGNSA. V was pared by 4 bases and J by 8 bases, with 17 bases between. The DNA of the CDR3 is TGTGCCAGCAGCTCTCCGGACGGTCGAGAGGGCTACACCTTC. Translating gives CASSSPDGREGYTF.

The chain couples TRBV7-8 to TRBJ1-2, with TRBD1 matching 7 bases. Germline-derived CDR1 and CDR2 are SGHVS and FQNEAQ. With V trimmed by 1 base and J by 2 bases, 10 bases remained unmatched. The CDR3 runs to 17 residues. The CDR3 reads CASSLVGGGQKNYGYTF. CDR3 nucleotides: TGTGCCAGCAGCTTAGTCGGGGGGGGACAGAAAAACTATGGCTACACCTTC.

The chain links TRBV7-8 to TRBJ2-5; 8 nucleotides agree with TRBD2. The CDR3 runs 17 residues. Per germline, CDR1 SGHVS and CDR2 FQNEAQ. Trimming removed 5 bases from V and 5 bases from J; junction bases left unmatched: 16. The CDR3 DNA is TGTGCCAGCAGCCTCGGGACTAGATCTCGGTTGGTGGAGACCCAGTACTTC. Its protein product is CASSLGTRSRLVETQYF.

The CDR3 reads CASNYTGTGAYEQYF. In DNA form, the CDR3 reads TGCGCCAGCAACTATACCGGGACAGGGGCCTACGAGCAGTACTTC. The rearrangement links TRBV5-1 to TRBJ2-7, with 10 nucleotides matching TRBD1. The CDR3 extends over 15 amino acids. V lost 6 bases and J lost 2; bases outside the gene matches: 8. Germline assignment: CDR1 SGHRS and CDR2 YFSETQ.

The genes are TRBV6-2 or TRBV6-3 and TRBJ2-5; D remains ambiguous. The CDR3 runs 12 residues. Germline loops: CDR1 MNHEY, CDR2 SVGEGT. V gave up 2 bases and J gave up 4 bases, with 5 bases separating them. CDR3 region: CASSYVAETQYF. The CDR3 DNA reads TGTGCCAGCAGTTACGTGGCAGAGACCCAGTACTTC.

The J gene is TRBJ2-2, the V gene TRBV5-4, with TRBD2 matching 10 bases. The germline CDR1 and CDR2 sequences are SGHNT and YYREEE (reference sequence). V was clipped by 4 bases and J by 6 bases; unmatched bases: 9. CDR3 length: 16 amino acids. This CDR3 is CASSNGVAGGSGELFF. The CDR3 DNA follows: TGTGCCAGCAGCAATGGCGTAGCGGGGGGTTCCGGGGAGCTGTTTTTT.

The genes are TRBV7-6 and TRBJ1-4; 7 positions agree with TRBD1. The CDR3 is made up of 13 amino acids. V was clipped by 5 bases and J by 5 bases; unmatched bases: 2. Per the germline V gene, CDR1 is SGHVS and CDR2 is FNYEAQ. The CDR3 region is CASSMDRNEKLFF. The DNA for the CDR3 is TGTGCCAGCAGCATGGACAGGAATGAAAAACTGTTTTTT.

This sequence joins TRBV2 and TRBJ2-3; no firm D call. Germline CDR1 SNHLY, CDR2 FYNNEI. The V end lost 9 bases, the J end lost 0 bases, and 10 bases lay between the germline ends. This CDR3 spans 13 amino acids. The CDR3 sequence: CARTEFSTDTQYF. The CDR3 DNA follows: TGTGCCAGGACGGAGTTTAGCACAGATACGCAGTATTTT.

The chain is built from TRBV6-2 or TRBV6-3 and TRBJ2-2; D not resolved. The CDR3 loop spans 14 amino acids. CDR1 MNHEY and CDR2 SVGEGT come from the germline V gene. The V and J ends lost 5 bases and 2 bases respectively, with 9 bases between them. This CDR3 is CASSPYLNTGELFF. Here the CDR3 DNA reads TGTGCCAGCAGTCCCTACCTAAACACCGGGGAGCTGTTTTTT.

This chain connects TRBV5-1 to TRBJ1-1; D gene uncertain. The CDR3 totals 14 residues. Trimming shortened V by 1 base and J by 1 base, and 8 bases separated the two germline ends. Per the germline V gene, CDR1 is SGHRS and CDR2 is YFSETQ. CDR3 sequence (DNA): TGCGCCAGCAGCTTGACCGCAGGGAACACTGAAGCTTTCTTT. Residues: CASSLTAGNTEAFF.

The CDR3 sequence is CASSSLLPLWKAGGLYEQYF. CDR3 bases: TGCGCCAGCAGCTCCCTCCTCCCGCTCTGGAAAGCGGGGGGACTCTACGAGCAGTACTTC. The chain couples TRBV5-1 to TRBJ2-7; 9 nucleotides line up with TRBD2. Germline values: CDR1 SGHRS, CDR2 YFSETQ. CDR3 length equals 20 residues. Losses at the gene ends were 3 bases for V and 3 bases for J; bases not matched to a gene: 22.

The chain combines TRBV21-1 with TRBJ1-5; TRBD1 reflects the table's D call only, with no check against the DNA. TRBV21-1 is annotated as a pseudogene. This CDR3 spans 16 amino acids. CDR3 coding DNA: TGTGCCAGCAGCACCCTTAAGACCAAGGGGAATCAGCCCCAGCATTTT. Translated, it gives CASSTLKTKGNQPQHF.

V is TRBV7-3 and J is TRBJ2-3, with D tentatively TRBD1 or TRBD2 (6 bases each). CDR1 and CDR2 from the germline V gene are SGHTA and FQGTGA. V gave up 2 bases and J gave up 5 bases, with 17 bases separating them. This CDR3 comprises 16 residues. Here the CDR3 reads CASSLGTSKGEDTQYF. The CDR3 DNA reads TGTGCCAGCAGCTTAGGAACTAGCAAGGGGGAAGATACGCAGTATTTT. The variable domain in full, with the rest retrieved from reference TRBV7-3 and TRBJ2-3, is GAGVSQTPSNKVTEKGKYVELRCDPISGHTALYWYRQSLGQGPEFLIYFQGTGAADDSGLPNDRFFAVRPEGSVSTLKIQRTERGDSAVYLCASSLGTSKGEDTQYFGPGTRLTVL.

This clone was recorded once. The chain joins TRBV5-8 to TRBJ1-2; unclear D gene. The V gene's germline CDR1 is SGHTS and CDR2 YDEGEE. This CDR3 is built from 15 residues. V gave up 0 bases and J gave up 1 base, with 10 bases separating them. This CDR3 is CASSLARRFNYGYTF. CDR3 sequence (DNA): TGTGCCAGCAGCTTGGCCAGAAGATTTAACTATGGCTACACCTTC.

The rearrangement joins TRBV18 to TRBJ2-1; TRBD1 matches 7 bases. CDR3 length: 15 residues. Germline CDR1 reads KGHSH; CDR2 reads LQKENI. J gave up 2 bases and V 3 bases, and 4 bases lay outside the gene matches. The CDR3 reads CASSPEGAAYNEQFF. The CDR3, as DNA: TGTGCCAGCTCACCTGAGGGGGCAGCCTACAATGAGCAGTTCTTC.

The chain is built from TRBV20-1 and TRBJ2-1; TRBD2 aligns across 8 bases. Germline V gives CDR1 DFQATT, CDR2 SNEGSKA (reference sequence). With V trimmed by 3 bases and J by 6 bases, 10 bases remained unmatched. The CDR3 has 15 residues. CDR3 bases: TGCAGTGCTAGTCCTAGGGTAGCGGGGCGCAATGAGCAGTTCTTC. This gives the protein CSASPRVAGRNEQFF.

Details on this clone: An end of the junction differs from the germline gene, which may be a read error. The chain joins TRBV19 to TRBJ1-6; D is undetermined. This CDR3 is 14 amino acids long. In germline, CDR1 is LNHDA, CDR2 SQIVND (reference sequence). CDR3 region: CANSIRQTNSPLHF. The CDR3 DNA follows: TGTGCCAATAGTATACGCCAGACTAATTCACCCCTCCACTTT.

The chain carries TRBV4-1 and TRBJ1-2, with D possibly TRBD1 on 5 matching bases. This CDR3 is built from 12 residues. The V end lost 3 bases, the J end lost 7 bases, and 9 bases lay between the germline ends. CDR1 MGHRA and CDR2 YSYEKL come from the germline V gene. This chain's CDR3 is CASSQTAGGYTF. CDR3 nucleotides: TGCGCCAGCAGCCAGACAGCTGGTGGCTACACCTTC.